These T cell receptor beta chains were read from a single sample in a study of blood T cell repertoires in COVID-19. Libraries were prepared by immunoSEQ multiplex PCR; TCRdb keeps only in-frame clonotypes and omits some of them. Of roughly 20,000 clones in the sample, 80% to 90% were seen once. Sequencing was performed on peripheral blood. The receptors stem from a human donor with active COVID-19. The donor label of this sample is uncertain. Each CDR3 is given with its conserved first and last residue. A D gene is named only where the DNA matches it firmly. The size field is filled for only some rows; it gives once, few, many or a size class.

j_call	v_call	clone_size	d_call	cdr3_aa	cdr3_nt
TRBJ1-1	TRBV7-3	.	.	CASSLNGGPTEAFF	TGTGCCAGCAGCTTAAACGGGGGTCCCACTGAAGCTTTCTTT
TRBJ2-3	TRBV11-2	.	TRBD2	CASSLRAGGTDTQYF	TGTGCCAGCAGCTTAAGGGCGGGGGGCACAGATACGCAGTATTTT
TRBJ2-1	TRBV18	.	TRBD2	CASSPTSGGNNEQFF	TGTGCCAGCTCACCTACTAGCGGGGGAAACAATGAGCAGTTCTTC
TRBJ2-7	TRBV6-5	.	TRBD1	CATGYGEQYF	TGTGCGACAGGGTACGGCGAGCAGTACTTC
TRBJ1-5	TRBV27	.	.	CASSLSPLRGNQPQHF	TGTGCCAGCAGTTTGAGTCCCCTTCGAGGCAATCAGCCCCAGCATTTT
TRBJ1-5	TRBV2	.	.	CASSDRRYQPQHF	TGTGCCAGCAGTGATCGGAGGTATCAGCCCCAGCATTTT
TRBJ1-2	TRBV15	.	.	CATSRDLGAYGYTF	TGTGCCACCAGCAGAGATTTAGGGGCCTATGGCTACACCTTC
TRBJ2-3	TRBV2	.	TRBD2	CASSALTSGGSTDTQYF	TGTGCCAGCAGTGCCTTAACTAGCGGGGGTAGCACAGATACGCAGTATTTT
TRBJ2-7	TRBV27	.	.	CASSSQAYGPYEQYF	TGTGCCAGCAGTTCACAGGCCTACGGCCCCTACGAGCAGTACTTC
TRBJ2-5	TRBV2	.	TRBD1	CASSVWTTGSAETQYF	TGTGCCAGCAGCGTGTGGACGACAGGGTCAGCGGAGACCCAGTACTTC
TRBJ1-5	TRBV6-2/TRBV6-3	few	.	CASSKGNNQPQHF	TGTGCCAGCAGTAAGGGGAACAATCAGCCCCAGCATTTT
TRBJ2-7	TRBV12-3/TRBV12-4	.	.	CASSATSYEQYF	TGTGCCAGCAGTGCGACTAGCTACGAGCAGTACTTC
TRBJ1-2	TRBV19	.	TRBD1	CASSIPGQGNGYTF	TGTGCCAGTAGTATCCCGGGACAGGGAAATGGCTACACCTTC
TRBJ2-1	TRBV7-2	.	.	CASSRDSSYNEQFF	TGTGCCAGCAGCCGTGATAGCTCCTACAATGAGCAGTTCTTC
TRBJ1-2	TRBV6-2/TRBV6-3	.	.	CASSRQANYGYTF	TGTGCCAGCAGCCGACAAGCTAACTATGGCTACACCTTC
TRBJ2-7	TRBV5-4	.	.	CASSLESGISNEQYF	TGTGCCAGCAGCTTGGAGTCCGGGATTAGCAACGAGCAGTACTTC
TRBJ2-5	TRBV5-4	.	TRBD2	CASSLELAGAEETQYF	TGTGCCAGCAGCTTGGAGCTAGCGGGAGCGGAAGAGACCCAGTACTTC
TRBJ2-5	TRBV6-5	.	TRBD1	CASSYAGTGKETQYF	TGTGCCAGCAGCTACGCCGGGACAGGAAAAGAGACCCAGTACTTC
TRBJ1-1	TRBV7-6	once	TRBD1	CASSSRQGVNTEAFF	TGTGCCAGCAGCTCGCGACAGGGCGTGAACACTGAAGCTTTCTTT
TRBJ2-7	TRBV4-3	.	.	CASSQDFAQLQYEQYF	TGCGCCAGCAGCCAAGATTTCGCACAGCTCCAGTACGAGCAGTACTTC
TRBJ2-1	TRBV28	few	TRBD1	CATQTGGPRQQFF	TGTGCCACCCAGACAGGGGGCCCTCGCCAGCAGTTCTTC
TRBJ2-7	TRBV11-2	few	TRBD1	CASSSLGQGGGEQYF	TGTGCCAGCAGCTCCCTAGGACAGGGGGGGGGCGAGCAGTACTTC
TRBJ1-1	TRBV19	.	.	CASSPGEEGTEAFF	TGTGCCAGTAGTCCGGGGGAGGAAGGCACTGAAGCTTTCTTT
TRBJ1-2	TRBV24-1	.	TRBD1	CATSDPGQDYGYTF	TGTGCCACCAGTGACCCGGGACAGGACTATGGCTACACCTTC
TRBJ1-1	TRBV9	.	.	CASTPEQENILEAFF	TGTGCCAGCACCCCTGAACAGGAGAACATACTTGAAGCTTTCTTT
TRBJ1-4	TRBV2	.	TRBD1	CASTGTGGAEKLFF	TGTGCCAGCACCGGGACAGGGGGCGCGGAAAAACTGTTTTTT
TRBJ2-1	TRBV3-1/TRBV3-2	.	TRBD2	CASSPRTSGRLDEQFF	TGTGCCAGCAGCCCCCGGACTAGCGGGAGGTTAGATGAGCAGTTCTTC
TRBJ2-7	TRBV28	.	.	CAKNSGVSYEQYF	TGTGCCAAAAACTCAGGGGTCTCTTACGAGCAGTACTTC
TRBJ1-5	TRBV3-1/TRBV3-2	.	TRBD1	CASQDRASNQPQHF	TGTGCCTCCCAGGACAGGGCCAGCAATCAGCCCCAGCATTTT
TRBJ1-5	TRBV27	.	.	CASSPQTGMGNQPQHF	TGTGCCAGCAGTCCCCAGACAGGTATGGGCAATCAGCCCCAGCATTTT
TRBJ2-1	TRBV19	.	.	CASSRTDSSSYNEQFF	TGTGCCAGTAGTAGGACGGACTCAAGCTCCTACAATGAGCAGTTCTTC
TRBJ2-1	TRBV5-1	.	.	CASSPGGTSSSYNEQFF	TGCGCCAGCAGCCCGGGTGGGACTTCGAGCTCCTACAATGAGCAGTTCTTC
TRBJ1-1	TRBV28	.	TRBD1	CASSQYRGLGLGYTEAFF	TGTGCCAGCAGTCAGTACAGGGGGCTCGGGCTCGGTTACACTGAAGCTTTCTTT
TRBJ1-1	TRBV20-1	.	.	CSASPFSWPPEAFF	TGCAGTGCTAGTCCGTTTTCTTGGCCTCCTGAAGCTTTCTTT
TRBJ2-1	TRBV9	.	TRBD2	CASSKTLAGGSNEQFF	TGTGCCAGCAGCAAAACACTAGCGGGAGGGTCGAATGAGCAGTTCTTC
TRBJ2-7	TRBV3-1/TRBV3-2	once	.	CASSQDWRRQYF	TGTGCCAGCAGCCAAGATTGGCGGCGGCAGTACTTC
TRBJ2-3	TRBV7-2	few	TRBD2	CASRLAEATQYF	TGTGCCAGCAGGCTAGCGGAGGCTACGCAGTATTTT
TRBJ1-5	TRBV18	.	.	CASSPRSGDQPQHF	TGTGCCAGCTCACCACGTTCAGGGGATCAGCCCCAGCATTTT
TRBJ2-1	TRBV7-6	.	TRBD1	CASSPGTANEQFF	TGTGCCAGCAGCCCAGGGACAGCCAATGAGCAGTTCTTC
TRBJ1-4	TRBV11-3	.	TRBD1	CASSSRTGREKLFF	TGTGCCAGCAGCTCTCGGACAGGGCGCGAAAAACTGTTTTTT
TRBJ2-3	TRBV3-1/TRBV3-2	.	.	CASSVQGLTQYF	TGTGCCAGCAGCGTACAGGGCCTAACGCAGTATTTT
TRBJ1-5	TRBV28	.	.	CASSLRTFDRNQPQHF	TGTGCCAGCAGTTTACGAACGTTCGACAGGAATCAGCCCCAGCATTTT
TRBJ2-7	TRBV7-9	.	.	CASSLVTGSEQYF	TGTGCCAGCAGCTTAGTAACGGGAAGCGAGCAGTACTTC
TRBJ1-5	TRBV6-5	.	TRBD1	CASSRGGQENQPQHF	TGTGCCAGTTCCCGGGGAGGACAGGAGAATCAGCCCCAGCATTTT
TRBJ2-7	TRBV5-4	.	.	CASSLGRSYEQYF	TGTGCCAGCAGCTTGGGCAGGTCCTACGAGCAGTACTTC
TRBJ2-3	TRBV7-6	.	TRBD2	CASSLGGIGTSGTLLTDTQYF	TGTGCCAGCAGCTTAGGAGGCATTGGGACTAGCGGAACACTTCTCACAGATACGCAGTATTTT